The T cell receptor beta chain under discussion was sequenced for a study of cytomegalovirus exposure and HLA in healthy donors. General study points: It was reported that TCR beta sequences correctly inferred the HLA-A and HLA-B alleles for most subjects. Later examination showed HLA-associated TCR beta chains had greater clonal expansion than equally common others. Presence/absence results assume similar sequencing depth per donor, which may not hold. A later analysis showed TCR association rates differing by HLA locus, peaking at DRB1 and lowest at HLA-C.

The V gene's germline CDR1 is MNHEY and CDR2 SMNVEV (reference sequence). The CDR3 runs 15 residues. Germline trimming cut 6 bases from V and 5 bases from J; bases unmatched to any gene: 11. Points on this clone: Its antigen is currently unknown.

Primers included in the PCR were 60 Vbeta and 13 Jbeta primers. Profiled with immunoSEQ multiplex PCR; TCRdb holds only in-frame clones, not every one. The table lists 150,000 to 200,000 clones. This clonotype was obtained from a woman aged 18-29 years in good health and CMV-seropositive. The V call is TRBV27, the J call TRBJ2-7; 9 nucleotides align to TRBD1. Sequencing was carried out using PBMCs. In DNA, the CDR3 is TGTGCCAGCAGCTATAAGGGACAGGGTCGAAACGAGCAGTACTTC. This encodes CASSYKGQGRNEQYF.